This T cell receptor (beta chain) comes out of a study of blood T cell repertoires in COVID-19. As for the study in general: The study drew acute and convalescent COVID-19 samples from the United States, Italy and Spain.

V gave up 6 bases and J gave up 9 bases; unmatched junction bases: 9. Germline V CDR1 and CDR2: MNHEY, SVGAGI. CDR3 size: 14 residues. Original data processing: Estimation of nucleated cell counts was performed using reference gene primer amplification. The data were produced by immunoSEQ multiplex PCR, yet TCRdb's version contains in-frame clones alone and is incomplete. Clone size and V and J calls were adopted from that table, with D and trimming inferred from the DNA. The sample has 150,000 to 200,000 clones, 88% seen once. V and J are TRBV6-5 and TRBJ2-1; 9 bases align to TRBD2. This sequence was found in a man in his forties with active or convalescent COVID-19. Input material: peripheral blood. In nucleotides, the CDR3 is TGTGCCAGCAGGCGAACGGTAGCGGGAGTTGAGCAGTTCTTC. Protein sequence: CASRRTVAGVEQFF.